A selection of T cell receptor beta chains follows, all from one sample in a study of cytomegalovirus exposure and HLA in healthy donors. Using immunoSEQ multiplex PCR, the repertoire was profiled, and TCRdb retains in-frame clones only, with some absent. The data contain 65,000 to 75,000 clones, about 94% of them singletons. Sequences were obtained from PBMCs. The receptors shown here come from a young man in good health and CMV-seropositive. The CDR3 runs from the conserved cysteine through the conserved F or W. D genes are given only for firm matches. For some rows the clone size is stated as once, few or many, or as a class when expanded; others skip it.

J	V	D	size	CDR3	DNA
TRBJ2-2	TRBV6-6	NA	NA	CASSFTSLKTGELFF	TGTGCCAGCAGTTTTACTAGTCTGAAAACCGGGGAGCTGTTTTTT
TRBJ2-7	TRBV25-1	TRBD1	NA	CASSESGDRGNEQYF	TGTGCCAGCAGTGAATCCGGGGACAGGGGGAACGAGCAGTACTTC
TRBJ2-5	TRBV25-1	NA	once	CASSVGRQETQYF	TGTGCCAGCAGTGTGGGGAGACAAGAGACCCAGTACTTC
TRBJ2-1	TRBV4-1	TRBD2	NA	CASSSGGVDRGSYNEQFF	TGCGCCAGCAGCTCCGGGGGGGTCGATAGGGGCTCCTACAATGAGCAGTTCTTC
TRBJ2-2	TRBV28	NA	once	CASSPPLDGRQAGTGELFF	TGTGCCAGCAGTCCACCCCTCGACGGTAGGCAAGCAGGCACCGGGGAGCTGTTTTTT
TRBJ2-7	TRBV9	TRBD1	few	CASSPATFRTGTHEQYF	TGTGCCAGCAGCCCGGCAACCTTTAGGACAGGCACCCACGAGCAGTACTTC
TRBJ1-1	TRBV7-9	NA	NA	CASSLLTGEPEAFF	TGTGCCAGCAGCTTACTGACGGGGGAACCTGAAGCTTTCTTT
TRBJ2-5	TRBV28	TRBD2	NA	CASSPPGLGRETQYF	TGTGCCAGCAGTCCCCCGGGACTAGGAAGGGAGACCCAGTACTTC
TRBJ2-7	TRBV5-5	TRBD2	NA	CASSPTGTSGPSEQYF	TGTGCCAGCAGCCCCACCGGGACTAGCGGTCCCAGTGAGCAGTACTTC
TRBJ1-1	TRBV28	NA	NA	CASTLHRGGTGNTEAFF	TGTGCCAGCACCCTGCACCGTGGCGGGACGGGAAACACTGAAGCTTTCTTT
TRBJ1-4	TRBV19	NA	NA	CASDNRGTGNEKLFF	TGTGCCAGTGATAATCGCGGGACGGGGAATGAAAAACTGTTTTTT
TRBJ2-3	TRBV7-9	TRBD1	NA	CASSSGQGARNTDTQYF	TGTGCCAGCAGCTCTGGGCAGGGGGCGAGGAACACAGATACGCAGTATTTT
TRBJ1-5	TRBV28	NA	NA	CASSLGGGNQPQHF	TGTGCCAGCAGTTTAGGGGGGGGCAATCAGCCCCAGCATTTT
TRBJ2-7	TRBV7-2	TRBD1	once	CASSLRGGGTGSSYEQYF	TGTGCCAGCAGCTTACGGGGAGGGGGGACAGGGAGCTCCTACGAGCAGTACTTC
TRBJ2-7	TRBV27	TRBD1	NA	CASSSNRGQNSYEQYF	TGTGCCAGCAGTTCAAACCGGGGACAGAACTCCTACGAGCAGTACTTC
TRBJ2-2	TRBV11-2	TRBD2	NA	CASSYFSAGGWGTGELFF	TGTGCCAGCAGCTACTTTAGCGCGGGAGGGTGGGGCACTGGGGAGCTGTTTTTT
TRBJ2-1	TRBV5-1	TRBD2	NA	CASTSGGSYNEQFF	TGCGCCAGCACCAGCGGGGGGTCCTACAATGAGCAGTTCTTC
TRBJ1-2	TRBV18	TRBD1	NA	CASSPVTGQGGDYGYTF	TGTGCCAGCTCACCGGTTACCGGACAGGGAGGTGACTATGGCTACACCTTC
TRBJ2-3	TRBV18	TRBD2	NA	CASSPPSLAGDTQYF	TGTGCCAGCTCACCACCGTCCCTAGCGGGAGATACGCAGTATTTT
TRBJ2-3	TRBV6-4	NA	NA	CASSSSGGSDTQYF	TGTGCCAGCAGTTCGAGTGGCGGATCAGATACGCAGTATTTT
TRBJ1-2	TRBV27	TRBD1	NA	CASSFTGGNGYTF	TGTGCCAGCAGTTTCACAGGGGGTAATGGCTACACCTTC
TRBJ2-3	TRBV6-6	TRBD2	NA	CASSDLAGAETDTQYF	TGTGCCAGCAGCGACCTAGCGGGAGCTGAGACAGATACGCAGTATTTT
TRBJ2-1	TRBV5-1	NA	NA	CASSLEGGFIYNEQFF	TGCGCCAGCAGCTTGGAGGGGGGGTTCATCTACAATGAGCAGTTCTTC
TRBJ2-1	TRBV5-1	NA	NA	CASSLPNLGPDNEQFF	TGCGCCAGCAGCTTGCCGAATTTGGGGCCAGACAATGAGCAGTTCTTC
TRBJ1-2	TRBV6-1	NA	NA	CASSETPGFRGYTF	TGTGCCAGCAGTGAAACCCCGGGATTTAGGGGCTACACCTTC
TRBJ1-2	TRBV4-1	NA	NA	CASSPSPGSSNYGYTF	TGCGCCAGCAGCCCTTCTCCGGGGTCATCTAACTATGGCTACACCTTC
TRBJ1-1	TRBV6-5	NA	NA	CASSPPGGNTEAFF	TGTGCCAGCAGTCCCCCCGGGGGGAACACTGAAGCTTTCTTT
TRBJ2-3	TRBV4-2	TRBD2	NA	CASSQDKAGGSDTQYF	TGTGCCAGCAGCCAAGATAAAGCGGGAGGATCAGATACGCAGTATTTT
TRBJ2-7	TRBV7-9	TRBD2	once	CASRTSGSTEQYF	TGTGCCAGCAGGACTAGCGGGAGTACCGAGCAGTACTTC
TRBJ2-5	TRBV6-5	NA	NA	CASSYRTGRGQETQYF	TGTGCCAGCAGTTACCGAACAGGGCGGGGGCAAGAGACCCAGTACTTC
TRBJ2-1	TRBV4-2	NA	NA	CASSHGGYNEQFF	TGTGCCAGCAGCCATGGCGGATACAATGAGCAGTTCTTC
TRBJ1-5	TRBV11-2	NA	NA	CASSEATDQPQHF	TGTGCCAGCAGCGAGGCGACCGATCAGCCCCAGCATTTT
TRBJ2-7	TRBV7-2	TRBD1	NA	CASTRAGTGRQQYF	TGTGCCAGCACCCGCGCGGGGACAGGGCGTCAGCAGTACTTC
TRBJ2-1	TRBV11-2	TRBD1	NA	CASRNRGNEQFF	TGTGCCAGCAGGAACAGGGGAAATGAGCAGTTCTTC
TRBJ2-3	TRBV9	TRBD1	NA	CASSVGRTGPDTQYF	TGTGCCAGCAGCGTAGGGCGGACAGGCCCAGATACGCAGTATTTT
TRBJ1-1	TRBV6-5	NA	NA	CASSYNIRTEVFF	TGTGCCAGCAGTTACAACATTCGGACAGAAGTCTTCTTT
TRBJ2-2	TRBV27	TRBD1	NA	CASSRQGGKSTGELFF	TGTGCCAGCAGTCGACAGGGGGGCAAATCCACCGGGGAGCTGTTTTTT
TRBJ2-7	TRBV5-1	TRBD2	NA	CASSPGTSGSGEQYF	TGCGCCAGCAGCCCAGGGACTAGCGGGAGTGGCGAGCAGTACTTC
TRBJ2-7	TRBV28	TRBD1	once	CASSSWSTGASYEQYF	TGTGCCAGCAGTTCCTGGTCCACAGGGGCCTCCTACGAGCAGTACTTC
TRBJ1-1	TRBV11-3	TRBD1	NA	CASSLGQGVKAFF	TGTGCCAGCAGCCTTGGGCAGGGGGTGAAAGCTTTCTTT
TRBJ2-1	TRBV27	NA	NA	CASLRNNEQFF	TGCGCCAGCCTACGCAACAATGAGCAGTTCTTC
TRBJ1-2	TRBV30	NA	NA	CAWSRGRREGYTF	TGTGCCTGGAGTCGGGGACGGAGGGAGGGCTACACCTTC
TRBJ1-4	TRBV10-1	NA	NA	CASSESIGANEKLFF	TGCGCCAGCAGTGAGTCGATCGGAGCTAATGAAAAACTGTTTTTT
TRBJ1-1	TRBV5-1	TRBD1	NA	CASKPGTVNTEAFF	TGCGCCAGCAAACCCGGGACAGTGAACACTGAAGCTTTCTTT
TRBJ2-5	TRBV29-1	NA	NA	CSVDRIGETQYF	TGCAGCGTCGATCGGATCGGGGAGACCCAGTACTTC
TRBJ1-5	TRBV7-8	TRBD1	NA	CASSPRGQVGNQPQHF	TGTGCCAGCAGCCCAAGGGGACAGGTAGGGAATCAGCCCCAGCATTTT
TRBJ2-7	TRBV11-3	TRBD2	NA	CASSTASGSYEQYF	TGTGCCAGCAGCACCGCTAGCGGCTCCTACGAGCAGTACTTC
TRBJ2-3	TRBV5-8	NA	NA	CASSRLRGTDTQYF	TGTGCCAGCAGCCGACTCCGGGGCACAGATACGCAGTATTTT
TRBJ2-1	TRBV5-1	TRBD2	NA	CASSRREREFNEQFF	TGCGCCAGCAGCCGGAGAGAGCGGGAGTTCAATGAGCAGTTCTTC
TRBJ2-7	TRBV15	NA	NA	CATSRDRVRPYEQYF	TGTGCCACCAGCAGAGACAGGGTTAGGCCCTACGAGCAGTACTTC